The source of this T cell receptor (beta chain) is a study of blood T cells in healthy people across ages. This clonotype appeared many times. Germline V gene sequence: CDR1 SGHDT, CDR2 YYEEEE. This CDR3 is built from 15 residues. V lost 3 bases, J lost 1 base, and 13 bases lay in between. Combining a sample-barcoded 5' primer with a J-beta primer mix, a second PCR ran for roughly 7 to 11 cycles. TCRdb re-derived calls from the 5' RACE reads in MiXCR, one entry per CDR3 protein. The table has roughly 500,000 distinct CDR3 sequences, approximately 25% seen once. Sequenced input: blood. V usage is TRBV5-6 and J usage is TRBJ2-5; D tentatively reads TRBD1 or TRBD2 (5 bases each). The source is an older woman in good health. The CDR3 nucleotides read TGTGCCAGCAGCTACTGGGACGGCTTCCAAGAGACCCAGTACTTC. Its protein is CASSYWDGFQETQYF.